This record covers a single T cell receptor (beta chain). Its antigen is unknown. Clones were sequenced by immunoSEQ multiplex PCR, and TCRdb holds only the in-frame ones, with some missing. The data show 72,000 or so clones, with 75% to 90% seen just once and around 10% held by the top ten. This entry comes from a study of OX40 agonist ivuxolimab in advanced cancers. Turning to the study itself: The study reported partial responses in three patients: one hepatocellular carcinoma, two cutaneous melanoma. The study, taken as a whole, reports: Low normalized T-cell clonal expansion was also seen in some nonresponders. CD4+ and CD8+ T cells in blood underwent clonal expansion by week 6 at 0.1 to 3.0 mg/kg.

Individuals having autoimmune disease history or systemic immunosuppression were not enrolled. V lost 4 bases and J lost 1; bases outside the gene matches: 6. Germline values: CDR1 SGHRS, CDR2 YFSETQ. The CDR3 sequence is 16 residues long. The receptor was isolated from an adult with an advanced solid tumor such as melanoma, head and neck, liver or kidney cancer. The sequences come from CD4+ or CD8+ T cells sorted from blood, collected in a trial of the OX40 agonist ivuxolimab. The chain joins TRBV5-1 to TRBJ2-3, with 10 bases that match TRBD2. This CDR3 is CASSPRGTSGTDTQYF. CDR3 nucleotide sequence: TGCGCCAGCAGCCCGAGGGGGACTAGCGGCACAGATACGCAGTATTTT.